This T cell receptor (beta chain) was observed in a study of spatial heterogeneity in lung cancer (dated by TCRdb to about 2019). About the study as a whole: Beta-chain transcripts were consistently detected in greater numbers than alpha-chain transcripts, which likely reflected higher beta-chain transcript abundance. In the raw uncorrected reads, each unique combination of TCR and UMI appeared on average more than ten times. TCR alpha and beta repertoires were quantitatively compared across multiple tumor regions, matched nontumor lung and blood in non-small cell lung cancer. Nonsynonymous mutation counts, determined by whole-exome sequencing of tumor tissue, were related to features of the TCR repertoire. At surgery, 220 tumor regions, around 65 matched nontumor lung samples and 45 to 60 PBMC samples were TCR-sequenced for both alpha and beta chains. Here is what the overall study found, with its caveats: Confirming at a functional level the hypothesis that regional TCRs recognize regional mutations was considered to require additional single-cell paired TCR alpha and beta sequencing. Ubiquitous expanded tumor TCRs were detected in blood more often at tumor resection than at routine follow-up.

Via the germline V gene (reference sequence), CDR1 is LNHDA and CDR2 SQIVND. The CDR3 starts with the cysteine, ends with the phenylalanine, and has 17 residues. Left in the record is the CDR3 DNA by itself, 51 bases read in frame from the first base. V is cut back by 6 bases and J by 0 bases, with 8 bases in the junction unmatched. This clonotype was detected only a few times. Its antigen is unknown. Per-nucleotide qualities are absent, and no much larger clonotype sits a single base away. The meaning of the sample's time point label: sample taken at primary tumor resection. Without any cell sorting, TCR sequencing was performed on whole RNA extracted either from tumor and nontumor lung tissue or from cryopreserved PBMC samples. Donors were some 67 patients with early-stage, untreated non-small cell lung cancer from the lung TRACERx cohort. A patient was chosen for TCR sequencing only when enough RNA was available from at least two tumor regions.

Libraries were prepared through 5' RACE. TCRdb shows the sequencer as NextSeq 500. To allow correction of PCR and sequencing errors, the TCR library protocol tagged every TCR cDNA molecule with a unique molecular identifier. For the original study's pipeline: TCR identification, UMI-based error correction and CDR3 extraction were performed with Decombinator tools. Expanded TCRs were defined as those above a frequency of 2 per 1,000, corresponding to the top 1% of the tumor frequency distribution. Each repertoire was subsampled 100 times to 5,000 TCRs, after which Renyi diversity was computed with the R vegan package. CDR3 similarity networks were constructed using string-kernel similarity of amino acid triplets, with links drawn between CDR3s whose pairwise similarity was above 0.82. TCRdb reprocessed the public reads (quality trimming at Q25 with fastp, clone calling with MiXCR) and kept in-frame beta chains. Duplicate CDR3 protein sequences are folded into a single record with the most common DNA and genes. The authors' filters were not applied to this entry. Counted in this sample were tens of thousands of distinct CDR3 sequences; roughly 6% of them appeared once. The top ten hold 11% of the sample.

The sample consisted of PBMCs, taken at surgery. Recombination connected TRBV19 to TRBJ2-6; 7 bases in between match TRBD1. The sequence came from a male donor with early-stage non-small cell lung cancer. The CDR3 amino acid sequence is: CASSLQGQISGANVLTF. At the DNA level, the sequence is TGTGCCAGTAGCCTACAGGGGCAGATCTCTGGGGCCAACGTCCTGACTTTC.